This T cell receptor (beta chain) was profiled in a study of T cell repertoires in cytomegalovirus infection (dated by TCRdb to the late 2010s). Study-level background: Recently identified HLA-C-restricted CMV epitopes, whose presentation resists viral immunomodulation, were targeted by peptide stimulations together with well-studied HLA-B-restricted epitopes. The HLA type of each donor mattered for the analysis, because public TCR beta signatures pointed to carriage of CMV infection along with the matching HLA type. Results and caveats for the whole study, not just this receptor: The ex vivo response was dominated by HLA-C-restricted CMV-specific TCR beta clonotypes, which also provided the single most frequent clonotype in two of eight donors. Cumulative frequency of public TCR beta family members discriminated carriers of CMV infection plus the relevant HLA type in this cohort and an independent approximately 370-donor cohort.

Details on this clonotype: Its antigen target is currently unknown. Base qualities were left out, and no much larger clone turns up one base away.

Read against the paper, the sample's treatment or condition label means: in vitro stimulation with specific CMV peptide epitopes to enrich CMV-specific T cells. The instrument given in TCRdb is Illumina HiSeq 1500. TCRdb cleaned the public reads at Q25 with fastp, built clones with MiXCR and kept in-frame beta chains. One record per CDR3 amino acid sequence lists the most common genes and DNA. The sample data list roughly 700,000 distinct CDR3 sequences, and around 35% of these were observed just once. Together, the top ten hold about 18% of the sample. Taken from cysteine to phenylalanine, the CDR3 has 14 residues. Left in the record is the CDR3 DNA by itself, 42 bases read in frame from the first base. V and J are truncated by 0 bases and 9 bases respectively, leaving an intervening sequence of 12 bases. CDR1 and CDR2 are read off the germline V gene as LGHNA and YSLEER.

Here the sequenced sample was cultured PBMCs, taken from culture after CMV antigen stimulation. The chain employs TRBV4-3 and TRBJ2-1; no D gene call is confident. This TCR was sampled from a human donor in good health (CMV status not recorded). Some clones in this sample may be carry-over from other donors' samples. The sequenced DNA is TGCGCCAGCAGCCAAGAATCGACTGCGGCTGAGCAGTTCTTC. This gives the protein CASSQESTAAEQFF.